This entry lists 16 T cell receptor beta chains sequenced from one sample in a study of radiotherapy plus CTLA-4 blockade in lung cancer. Here immunoSEQ multiplex PCR was the method, and the copy in TCRdb shows in-frame clones only, minus some. The sample lists 34,000 or so clones; under 85% were seen once. Specimen: peripheral blood, collected from a patient treated with radiotherapy plus ipilimumab. These receptor sequences come from a human donor with non-small cell lung cancer that progressed on radiotherapy plus ipilimumab.

A few counts support this clone. The V call is TRBV6-5, the J call TRBJ2-5; weak D call: TRBD1 (5 bases). Germline CDR1 and CDR2: MNHEY and SVGAGI. The CDR3 covers 15 residues. The ends were cut back, 2 bases at V and 0 bases at J, with 10 bases in the middle. CDR3 DNA: TGTGCCAGCAGTTACGTGGGGCCGAACCAAGAGACCCAGTACTTC. Amino acid sequence: CASSYVGPNQETQYF.

The chain joins TRBV5-3 to TRBJ1-2; the D gene is possibly TRBD1 (6 bases). TRBV5-3 is labeled an ORF, and its function is uncertain. V dropped 3 bases and J dropped 4 bases, with 13 bases sitting between them. This CDR3 region has 14 residues. The CDR3 sequence is CARSSPGHLYGYTF. The DNA for the CDR3 is TGTGCCAGAAGCTCTCCGGGACACCTCTATGGCTACACCTTC.

V is TRBV15 and J is TRBJ2-3; D remains unclear. This CDR3 comprises 13 residues. The germline gives CDR1 LNHNV, CDR2 YYDKDF (reference sequence). Trimming removed 2 bases at V and 10 bases at J, with 13 bases between. The CDR3 loop reads CATSRPTLRAQYF. The CDR3 DNA sequence: TGTGCCACCAGCAGACCGACTCTTCGGGCGCAGTATTTT.

In this sample, this clone turned up once. The chain links TRBV6-1 to TRBJ1-1; D ambiguous. The CDR3 is 13 residues long. V lost 6 bases and J 3 bases, leaving 11 bases between the germline ends. Germline V gene sequence: CDR1 MNHNS, CDR2 SASEGT. In nucleotides, the CDR3 is TGTGCCAGCAGCGTAGTGGAGGACACTGAAGCTTTCTTT. The encoded protein is CASSVVEDTEAFF.

This chain links TRBV7-9 with TRBJ1-1; TRBD1 agrees at 10 bases. Germline trimming cut 5 bases from V and 4 bases from J; bases unmatched to any gene: 7. Germline values: CDR1 SEHNR, CDR2 FQNEAQ (reference sequence). The CDR3 covers 15 residues. The CDR3 loop is CASSPGDRGSTEAFF. The DNA for the CDR3 is TGTGCCAGCAGCCCTGGGGACAGGGGTAGCACTGAAGCTTTCTTT.

V usage is TRBV19 and J usage is TRBJ2-7; TRBD1 or TRBD2 may be the D gene (5 bases each). The germline V gene has CDR1 LNHDA and CDR2 SQIVND (reference sequence). Trimming removed 3 bases at V and 3 bases at J, with 15 bases between. This CDR3 has 15 amino acids. The chain's CDR3 is CASSIGASRFYEQYF. CDR3 bases: TGTGCCAGTAGTATTGGGGCTAGCAGATTCTACGAGCAGTACTTC.

The chain is built from TRBV6-1 and TRBJ2-7; D possibly corresponds to TRBD2 (5 bases). The V gene lost 2 bases and the J gene lost 3 bases, with 14 bases spanning the gap. CDR3 length: 15 residues. Germline V gene sequence: CDR1 MNHNS, CDR2 SASEGT. The CDR3 here is CASSEPGVIRYEQYF. In DNA, the CDR3 is TGTGCCAGCAGTGAACCCGGGGTCATTCGCTACGAGCAGTACTTC.

The J gene is TRBJ2-1, the V gene TRBV7-9; 8 bases agree with TRBD2. The CDR3 extends over 16 amino acids. Unmatched junction bases numbered 13, after V lost 5 bases and J lost 7 bases. Germline values: CDR1 SEHNR, CDR2 FQNEAQ (reference sequence). The CDR3 region has the DNA TGTGCCAGCAGCCCGGGAGGGGTACTAGGTCTGAATGAGCAGTTCTTC. Protein product: CASSPGGVLGLNEQFF.

The J gene is TRBJ1-2, the V gene TRBV4-3, with D unresolved. Trimming left V 0 bases short and J 4 bases short, with 12 bases between. CDR3 length: 15 residues. The germline gives CDR1 LGHNA, CDR2 YSLEER. The CDR3 here is CASSQDSGKVYGYTF. CDR3 nucleotides: TGCGCCAGCAGCCAAGATAGCGGGAAGGTCTATGGCTACACCTTC.

The V gene is TRBV28, the J gene TRBJ2-2, with TRBD1 matching over 10 bases. J was trimmed by 9 bases and V by 5 bases; bases with no gene match: 18. CDR3 size: 18 residues. Germline CDR1 is MDHEN and CDR2 is SYDVKM. This CDR3 is CASSPFPGTGEGSRELFF. Here the CDR3 DNA reads TGTGCCAGCAGTCCCTTCCCCGGGACAGGGGAGGGCAGCCGGGAGCTGTTTTTT.

The genes are TRBV6-5 and TRBJ1-5; perhaps TRBD1 as D (6 bases). From germline, CDR1 is MNHEY and CDR2 SVGAGI. The CDR3 totals 15 residues. V was cut by 6 bases and J by 6 bases, with 18 bases left in between. The chain's CDR3 is CASRPTGGGGQPQHF. The CDR3 DNA reads as TGTGCCAGCAGACCAACCGGGGGGGGCGGTCAGCCCCAGCATTTT.

Note on this clone: The CDR3 carries no conserved terminal phenylalanine or tryptophan, so it likely arises from a read error. J is TRBJ1-2 and V is TRBV5-8, with D tentatively TRBD1 (5 bases). The germline V and J ends were trimmed by 6 bases and 7 bases, with 7 bases remaining between them. This CDR3 is 10 amino acids long. Germline V gene lookup returns CDR1 SGHTS and CDR2 YDEGEE. This CDR3 is CASTGGGYTL. The CDR3 region has the DNA TGTGCCAGCACCGGGGGTGGCTACACCCTC.

The chain uses TRBV5-6 and TRBJ2-7; D not certain. Germline values: CDR1 SGHDT, CDR2 YYEEEE. V shed 0 bases and J shed 3 bases, with 7 bases lying between them. The CDR3 covers 13 residues. CDR3 in DNA: TGTGCCAGCAGCTTGGACTCCCTCTACGAGCAGTACTTC. Its translation is CASSLDSLYEQYF.

The rearrangement uses TRBV19 and TRBJ2-3, with a tentative D call TRBD2 (7 bases). Germline assignment: CDR1 LNHDA and CDR2 SQIVND (reference sequence). The CDR3 sequence is 20 residues long. V gave up 5 bases and J gave up 0 bases, with 27 bases separating them. CDR3 in DNA: TGTGCCAGTAGTCCGGGGGCCACGGGGAGGGCCGTTTTGAGCACAGATACGCAGTATTTT. Protein: CASSPGATGRAVLSTDTQYF.

The chain employs TRBV11-2 and TRBJ2-3, with D maybe TRBD1 (5 bases). Trimming took off 1 base at V and 4 bases at J, with 12 bases between the two ends. CDR1 SGHAT and CDR2 FQNNGV come from the germline V gene. The CDR3 totals 15 residues. The CDR3 nucleotides read TGTGCCAGCAGCTTAGGGGCAGGGATGGCAGATACGCAGTATTTT. This encodes CASSLGAGMADTQYF.

This chain connects TRBV6-1 to TRBJ2-7, with 7 bases fitting TRBD1. V lost 7 bases to trimming and J lost 2 bases; unmatched junction nucleotides: 8. Germline loops: CDR1 MNHNS, CDR2 SASEGT. The CDR3 runs to 14 residues. For the CDR3, the DNA is TGTGCCAGCATCCGGGACAGCACCACCTACGAGCAGTACTTC. Amino acids: CASIRDSTTYEQYF.